This T cell receptor (beta chain) originates from a study of blood T cell repertoires in COVID-19. The CDR3 loop spans 10 amino acids. Germline CDR1 SNHLY, CDR2 FYNNEI. V lost 11 bases to trimming and J lost 5 bases, with 9 bases between them. Produced via immunoSEQ multiplex PCR; TCRdb's table is partial and in-frame only. The table has just over 650,000 clones, approximately 90% seen once. The chain joins TRBV2 to TRBJ1-1, with TRBD1 as a possible D gene (5 bases). The receptor's source is a woman between 18 and 29 years old with acute or convalescent COVID-19. Specimen: peripheral blood. The CDR3 reads CAQGLTEAFF. Written as DNA, the CDR3 is TGTGCCCAGGGACTTACTGAAGCTTTCTTT.